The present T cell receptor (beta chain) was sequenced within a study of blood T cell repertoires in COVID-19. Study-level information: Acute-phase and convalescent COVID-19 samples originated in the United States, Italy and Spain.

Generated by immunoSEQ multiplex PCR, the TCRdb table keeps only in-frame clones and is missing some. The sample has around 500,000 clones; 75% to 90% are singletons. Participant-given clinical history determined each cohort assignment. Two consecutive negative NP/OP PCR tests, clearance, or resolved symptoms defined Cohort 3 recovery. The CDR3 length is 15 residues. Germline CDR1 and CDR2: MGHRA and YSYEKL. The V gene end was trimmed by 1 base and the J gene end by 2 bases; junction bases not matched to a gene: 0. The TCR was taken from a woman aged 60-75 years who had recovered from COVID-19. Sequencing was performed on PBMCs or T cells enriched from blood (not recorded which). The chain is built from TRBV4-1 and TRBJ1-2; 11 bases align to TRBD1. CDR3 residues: CASSQGTGGNYGYTF. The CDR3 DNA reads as TGCGCCAGCAGCCAAGGGACAGGGGGCAACTATGGCTACACCTTC.